Given below is one T cell receptor (beta chain) in context. Per the original data handling: Amplification with reference gene primers provided the estimates of nucleated cell counts. Profiled with immunoSEQ multiplex PCR; TCRdb holds only in-frame clones, not every one. Clonal size and the V and J genes are those of that table, whereas D and trimming came from the DNA. The table shows roughly 97,000 clones, with 90% occurring only once. This CDR3 contains 15 residues. V lost 5 bases, J lost 2 bases, and 4 bases stayed unmatched. CDR1 and CDR2 (germline): SEHNR, FQNEAQ (reference sequence). This sample was taken from a study of blood T cell repertoires in COVID-19. Across the study: Material from acute and convalescent COVID-19 was sourced from the United States, Italy and Spain. The cDNA or gDNA used as material had been derived from T cells, B-cell-depleted T cells, or PBMCs.

This receptor was obtained from a man between 60 and 75 years old with acute or convalescent COVID-19. This chain connects TRBV7-9 to TRBJ1-3; TRBD1 matches 9 bases. Sequenced input: peripheral blood. The chain's CDR3 is CASSGTGRAGNTIYF. The CDR3, as DNA: TGTGCCAGCAGCGGGACAGGGAGGGCTGGAAACACCATATATTTT.